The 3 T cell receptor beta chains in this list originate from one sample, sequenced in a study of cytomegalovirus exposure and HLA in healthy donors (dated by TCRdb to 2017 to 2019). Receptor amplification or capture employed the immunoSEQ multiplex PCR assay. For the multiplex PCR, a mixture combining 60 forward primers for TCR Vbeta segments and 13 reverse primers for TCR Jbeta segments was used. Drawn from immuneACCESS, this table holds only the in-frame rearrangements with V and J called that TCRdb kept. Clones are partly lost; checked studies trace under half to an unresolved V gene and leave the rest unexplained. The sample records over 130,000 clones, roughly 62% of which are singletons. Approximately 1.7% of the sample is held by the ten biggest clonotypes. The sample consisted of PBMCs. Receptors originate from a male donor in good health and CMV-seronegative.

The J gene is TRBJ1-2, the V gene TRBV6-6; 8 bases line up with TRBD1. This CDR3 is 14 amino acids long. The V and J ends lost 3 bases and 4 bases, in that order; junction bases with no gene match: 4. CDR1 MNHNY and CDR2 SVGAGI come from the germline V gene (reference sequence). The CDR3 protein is CASSYGQGRYGYTF. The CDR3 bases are TGTGCCAGCAGTTATGGACAGGGCCGCTATGGCTACACCTTC.

The CDR3 spells CASSFFGQGGVTEAFF. The CDR3 DNA is TGCGCCAGCAGCTTCTTCGGACAGGGAGGTGTCACTGAAGCTTTCTTT. This chain links TRBV5-1 with TRBJ1-1; 8 bases are a match to TRBD1. The CDR3 loop spans 16 amino acids. Germline V CDR1 and CDR2: SGHRS, YFSETQ. Trimming removed 2 bases from V and 4 bases from J; junction bases left unmatched: 10.

This CDR3 is CASKVDRDCGYTF. The CDR3 bases are TGTGCCAGCAAAGTAGACAGGGACTGTGGCTACACCTTC. The chain employs TRBV2 and TRBJ1-2; 7 bases fit TRBD1. The CDR3 runs 13 residues. Germline trimming cut 7 bases from V and 7 bases from J; bases unmatched to any gene: 9. Germline CDR1 reads SNHLY; CDR2 reads FYNNEI.